This T cell receptor (beta chain) was identified in a study of blood T cell repertoires in COVID-19 (dated by TCRdb to about 2020). Concerning the study at large: Samples covering the acute and convalescent phases of COVID-19 were provided by collaborators in the United States, Italy and Spain. The prospective study material was composed of cDNA or gDNA derived from T cells, B-cell-depleted T cells, or PBMCs. Subjects who had been exposed to COVID-19, were actively infected with it, or had recovered from it provided the deeply sampled blood TCRbeta repertoires that made up the dataset. A freely available public database, intended as a resource for researchers studying the immune response to SARS-CoV-2, is where the repertoires were released. The samples were drawn from two sources: the first 160 participants of the ongoing ImmuneRACE study, and 1,254 subjects contributed by 6 global collaborators. Nearly every sample came with metadata listing a de-identified subject ID, COVID-19 status, age in years and sex. Where available, HLA class I and class II types were taken from metadata supplied by the sample provider and were not determined by assay-based typing. The study at large found these results: The amount of clinical and demographic metadata varied by source and participant and was provided uncurated.

Compared with germline, V lacks 0 bases and J lacks 2 bases; bases without a gene match: 4. CDR1 and CDR2 are drawn from the germline V gene: LGHNA, YNFKEQ. The CDR3, cysteine through phenylalanine, is 15 amino acids long. The read is trimmed to its CDR3 DNA, 45 bases read in frame from base 1. The immunoSEQ Assay, a bias-controlled multiplex PCR, was used to amplify TCRbeta CDR3 regions from genomic DNA. As for the original processing: The number of nucleated cells in each sample was estimated by amplification of reference gene primers within the assay. To quantify the absolute abundance of each unique TCRbeta CDR3 rearrangement, sequence reads were collapsed and filtered. For each sample, productive Simpson clonality was calculated as the square root of Simpson's diversity index across productive rearrangements. TCRdb holds this immuneACCESS table with in-frame rearrangements only. Some clones are missing; in checked studies, unresolved V genes explain under half, and the rest has no known cause. Clone size and V and J calls were adopted from that table, with D and trimming inferred from the DNA. Across this sample there are around 110,000 clones, with over 65% seen only once. The ten most abundant clones make up 2% to 2.5% of the sample.

Collaborating institutions collected whole blood in K2EDTA tubes following their own protocols. Collaborator samples were shipped for TCRbeta analysis as frozen whole blood, isolated PBMCs, or DNA extracted from either sample type. Remarks on this clone: Its antigen target is currently unknown. No much larger clone exists at a distance of one base, and base qualities are not known.

This receptor was taken from a man aged 25-45 years with acute or convalescent COVID-19. Input material: peripheral blood. The V and J genes are TRBV4-2 and TRBJ2-7; 7 central nucleotides agree with TRBD1. CDR3 reads: CASSQDDGTAYEQYF. Read as DNA, the sequence is TGTGCCAGCAGCCAAGATGACGGGACAGCCTACGAGCAGTACTTC.